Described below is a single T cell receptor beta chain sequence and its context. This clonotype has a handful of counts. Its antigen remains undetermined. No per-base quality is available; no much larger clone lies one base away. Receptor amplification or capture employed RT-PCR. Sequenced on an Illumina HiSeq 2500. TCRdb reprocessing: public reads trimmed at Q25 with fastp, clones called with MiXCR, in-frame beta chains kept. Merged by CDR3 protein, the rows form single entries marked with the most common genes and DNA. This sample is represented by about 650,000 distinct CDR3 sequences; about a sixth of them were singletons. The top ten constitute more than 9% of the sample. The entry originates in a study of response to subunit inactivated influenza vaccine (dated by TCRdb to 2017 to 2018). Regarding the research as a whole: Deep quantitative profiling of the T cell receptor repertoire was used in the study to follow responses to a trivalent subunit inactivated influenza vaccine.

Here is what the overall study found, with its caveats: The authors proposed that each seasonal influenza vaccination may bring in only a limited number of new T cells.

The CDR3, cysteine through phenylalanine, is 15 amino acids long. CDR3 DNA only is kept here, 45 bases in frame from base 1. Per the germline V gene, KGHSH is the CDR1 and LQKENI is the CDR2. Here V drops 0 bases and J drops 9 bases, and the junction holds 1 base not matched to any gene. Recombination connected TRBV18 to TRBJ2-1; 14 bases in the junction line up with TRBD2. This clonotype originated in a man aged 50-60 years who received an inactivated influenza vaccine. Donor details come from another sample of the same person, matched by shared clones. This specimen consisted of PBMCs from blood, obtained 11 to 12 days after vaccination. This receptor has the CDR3 CASSPPGLAGAEQFF. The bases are TGTGCCAGCTCACCACCGGGACTAGCGGGAGCTGAGCAGTTCTTC.